This T cell receptor beta chain was recovered during a study of CD8 T cells in Susac syndrome. The V end lost 0 bases, the J end lost 1 base, and 11 bases lay between the germline ends. CDR3 size: 15 residues. Germline loops: CDR1 DFQATT, CDR2 SNEGSKA (reference sequence). After extraction with the RNeasy kit, roughly 0.5 to 1 ug of the RNA was reverse transcribed using random hexamers. MiXCR, applied by TCRdb to the immunoSEQ multiplex PCR reads, yields one record per CDR3 protein. The sample has a few hundred thousand distinct CDR3 sequences; approximately 94% are singletons. From blood CD8+ and CD4+ T cells, the TCR beta chain was sequenced.

The source material was CD4+ T cells from PBMCs. The gene calls are TRBV20-1 and TRBJ2-3; D is unclear. The receptor's source is a human donor with Susac syndrome. DNA for the CDR3: TGCAGTGCTAGAGAGTCAGAGGCGGGCACAGATACGCAGTATTTT. Protein: CSARESEAGTDTQYF.